This entry is about one T cell receptor beta chain. The record originates from a study of OX40 agonist ivuxolimab in advanced cancers. Germline CDR1 SGHAT, CDR2 FQNNGV. The CDR3 has 15 residues. After removal of 5 bases from V and 2 bases from J, the junction contained 4 bases not matched to a gene. This table comes from immunoSEQ multiplex PCR, and its TCRdb copy is limited to in-frame clones, with some not included. The sample gives about 69,000 clones, about 85% of which show up once; roughly 6.1% is in the top ten. This sample comprised CD4+ or CD8+ T cells sorted from blood, obtained in a trial of the OX40 agonist ivuxolimab. The rearrangement links TRBV11-2 to TRBJ2-1, with 9 positions matching TRBD2. The receptor was derived from an adult with an advanced solid tumor such as melanoma, head and neck, liver or kidney cancer. CDR3 sequence: CASSLSGRAYNEQFF. In DNA, the CDR3 is TGTGCCAGCAGCCTTAGCGGGAGAGCCTACAATGAGCAGTTCTTC. The full variable domain, completed using reference TRBV11-2 and TRBJ2-1, is EAGVAQSPRYKIIEKRQSVAFWCNPISGHATLYWYQQILGQGPKLLIQFQNNGVVDDSQLPKDRFSAERLKGVDSTLKIQPAKLEDSAVYLCASSLSGRAYNEQFFGPGTRLTVL.